Below are 30 T cell receptor beta chains sequenced from a single sample in a study of blood T cell repertoires in COVID-19 (dated by TCRdb to between 2020 and 2021). The receptor library was made with the immunoSEQ multiplex PCR assay. The immuneACCESS repertoire file appears here via TCRdb, limited to in-frame rearrangements. These files lack a portion of the clones; in checked studies, under half of the deficit traces to unresolved V genes, and the cause of the others is not known. Within this sample are approximately 140,000 clones, with more than 60% of them counted one time only. Roughly 15% of the sample comes from the top ten. Sequences were obtained from peripheral blood. The receptor set was obtained from a man aged 45-65 years with acute or convalescent COVID-19.

This clone was detected once. V is TRBV24-1 and J is TRBJ2-5; 9 bases agree with TRBD1. Germline V gene sequence: CDR1 KGHDR, CDR2 SFDVKD. The CDR3 is 17 amino acids. Trimming took 4 bases from V and 1 from J; bases not matched to a gene: 9. The CDR3: CATSESPGQGTQETQYF. The CDR3 DNA sequence: TGTGCCACCAGTGAATCCCCTGGACAGGGGACCCAAGAGACCCAGTACTTC.

The chain combines TRBV6-1 with TRBJ2-7; no clear D gene. The germline gives CDR1 MNHNS, CDR2 SASEGT. Trimming took off 2 bases at V and 0 bases at J, with 14 bases between the two ends. The CDR3 extends over 16 amino acids. This chain's CDR3 is CASSEPPSVASYEQYV. CDR3 coding DNA: TGTGCCAGCAGTGAACCACCGTCGGTAGCCTCCTACGAGCAGTACGTC.

The V gene is TRBV24-1, the J gene TRBJ1-5; 12 bases agree with TRBD1. Trimming took 7 bases from V and 7 from J; bases not matched to a gene: 16. The CDR3 contains 18 residues. CDR1 is KGHDR, CDR2 SFDVKD, per germline. The CDR3: CATSLVPGQGARRQPQHF. DNA of the CDR3: TGTGCCACCAGCTTAGTCCCGGGACAGGGGGCGAGACGACAGCCCCAGCATTTT.

The chain joins TRBV27 to TRBJ1-2; D is ambiguous. The CDR3 has 13 amino acids. Trimming shortened V by 3 bases and J by 4 bases, and 9 bases separated the two germline ends. Germline assignment: CDR1 MNHEY and CDR2 SMNVEV (reference sequence). The CDR3 DNA reads TGTGCCAGCAGTTTCCGGGGTAGCTATGGCTACACCTTC. Translated, it gives CASSFRGSYGYTF.

About this clone: This same CDR3 is encoded by further DNA sequences in the sample. The rearrangement joins TRBV30 to TRBJ1-5, with TRBD1 matching over 7 bases. Germline CDR1 and CDR2: GTSNPN and SVGIG (reference sequence). The CDR3 runs to 14 residues. V was pared by 3 bases and J by 2 bases, with 4 bases of the junction left unmatched. CDR3 loop: CAWSPGQGNQPQHF. Written as DNA, the CDR3 is TGTGCCTGGAGCCCCGGACAGGGCAATCAGCCCCAGCATTTT.

The chain links TRBV10-3 to TRBJ1-4, with D possibly TRBD1 on 5 matching bases. Trimming pared 3 bases from V and 6 bases from J, leaving 11 bases between. The V gene's germline CDR1 is ENHRY and CDR2 SYGVKD. This CDR3 has 14 amino acids. The CDR3 DNA follows: TGTGCCATCAGTGATTCCAGGGAGGATGAAAAACTGTTTTTT. Residues: CAISDSREDEKLFF.

The chain uses TRBV10-2 and TRBJ2-5; D may be TRBD2 (5 bases). V lost 3 bases and J lost 4, with 6 bases in between. The CDR3 consists of 12 residues. Germline V CDR1 and CDR2: WSHSY, SAAADI. CDR3 residues: CASSDRGETQYF. The DNA of the CDR3 is TGCGCCAGCAGTGACCGGGGAGAGACCCAGTACTTC.

The chain is built from TRBV5-1 and TRBJ2-3; 14 positions match TRBD2. The V gene's germline CDR1 is SGHRS and CDR2 YFSETQ. Trimming took 7 bases from V and 0 from J; bases not matched to a gene: 10. The CDR3 length is 18 residues. This CDR3 is CASGYRTSGGLSTDTQYF. CDR3 sequence (DNA): TGCGCCAGCGGATACAGGACTAGCGGGGGGTTAAGCACAGATACGCAGTATTTT.

About this clone: The same CDR3 can be traced to other DNA sequences in this sample. This rearrangement joins TRBV5-1 to TRBJ2-5; D unclear. This CDR3 region has 11 residues. The V gene lost 2 bases and the J gene lost 5 bases, with 4 bases spanning the gap. Per the germline V gene, CDR1 is SGHRS and CDR2 is YFSETQ. The CDR3 loop is CASSLQETQYF. The CDR3 bases are TGCGCCAGCAGCTTACAGGAGACCCAGTACTTC.

The V and J genes are TRBV4-1 and TRBJ2-7, with D possibly TRBD1 on 6 matching bases. The ends were cut back, 4 bases at V and 5 bases at J, with 15 bases in the middle. The germline V gene has CDR1 MGHRA and CDR2 YSYEKL. This CDR3 is 14 amino acids long. The CDR3 coding sequence is TGCGCCAGCAGCCTTGGGACAAGGGCCAACGAGCAGTACTTC. Translating gives CASSLGTRANEQYF.

The rearrangement links TRBV19 to TRBJ2-5; 8 nucleotides agree with TRBD2. V lost 5 bases, J lost 5 bases, and 7 bases stayed unmatched. The CDR3 length is 14 residues. Germline lookup yields CDR1 LNHDA and CDR2 SQIVND (reference sequence). The CDR3, as DNA: TGTGCCAGTAGTTGGCGGGGGGTCGATGAGACCCAGTACTTC. Translation: CASSWRGVDETQYF.

CDR3 sequence: CASSTRGTGDDNEQFF. CDR3 nucleotide sequence: TGCGCCAGCAGCACGCGGGGGACAGGGGATGACAATGAGCAGTTCTTC. The chain employs TRBV5-1 and TRBJ2-1, with 10 bases matching TRBD1. J lost 5 bases, V lost 4 bases, and 9 bases had no gene match. CDR3 length: 16 residues. The germline CDR1 and CDR2 sequences are SGHRS and YFSETQ.

The rearrangement links TRBV10-3 to TRBJ2-1; D gene ambiguous. Germline CDR1 ENHRY, CDR2 SYGVKD. The ends were cut back, 2 bases at V and 7 bases at J, with 9 bases in the middle. The CDR3 totals 13 residues. As DNA, the CDR3 is TGTGCCATCAGTGAGAGTAGTCTAAATGAGCAGTTCTTC. Encoded protein: CAISESSLNEQFF.

This clone was detected a few times. The chain combines TRBV27 with TRBJ2-7; possibly TRBD1 for D (6 bases). V was clipped by 5 bases and J by 2 bases, with 19 bases between them. The germline CDR1 and CDR2 sequences are MNHEY and SMNVEV (reference sequence). The CDR3 runs 16 residues. The CDR3 spells CASSPRRQAPTYEQYV. The CDR3, as DNA: TGTGCCAGCAGTCCACGTCGACAGGCCCCTACCTACGAGCAGTACGTC.

The J gene is TRBJ2-1, the V gene TRBV4-1, with TRBD2 matching over 8 bases. There are 18 residues in the CDR3. Germline CDR1 reads MGHRA; CDR2 reads YSYEKL. The junction had 15 bases not matched to a gene; V was cut back by 1 base and J by 7 bases. The CDR3 reads CASSQGIQRGGSKNEQFF. The DNA of the CDR3 is TGCGCCAGCAGCCAAGGGATACAACGGGGGGGTTCTAAGAATGAGCAGTTCTTC.

CDR3 residues: CSVGQGGDTGELFF. CDR3 nucleotide sequence: TGCAGCGTGGGACAGGGAGGCGACACCGGGGAGCTGTTTTTT. The chain links TRBV29-1 to TRBJ2-2; 9 bases are a match to TRBD1. This CDR3 is 14 amino acids long. CDR1 is SQVTM, CDR2 ANQGSEA, per germline. V lost 6 bases to trimming and J lost 3 bases; unmatched junction nucleotides: 5.

This chain joins TRBV19 and TRBJ1-6; 9 bases match TRBD1. The length of the CDR3 is 18 residues. Germline-derived CDR1 and CDR2 are LNHDA and SQIVND (reference sequence). V gave up 5 bases and J gave up 7 bases; unmatched junction bases: 15. This chain's CDR3 is CASSPNPTGTGFNSPLHF. The CDR3 nucleotides read TGTGCCAGTAGTCCGAACCCGACCGGGACAGGGTTCAATTCACCCCTCCACTTT.

The J gene is TRBJ2-5, the V gene TRBV28, with 11 nucleotides matching TRBD1. Germline CDR1 and CDR2: MDHEN and SYDVKM. The length of the CDR3 is 16 residues. The ends lost 4 bases at V and 5 bases at J; junction bases unmatched: 9. CDR3 DNA: TGTGCCAGCAGTTCCTGGACAGGGGGCTCTGGGGAGACCCAGTACTTC. Protein sequence: CASSSWTGGSGETQYF.

The chain uses TRBV3-1 (or the pseudogene TRBV3-2) and TRBJ2-5, with TRBD2 matching over 8 bases. With V trimmed by 0 bases and J by 6 bases, 6 bases remained unmatched. The CDR3 extends over 15 amino acids. The germline CDR1 and CDR2 sequences are LGHDT and YNNKEL (reference sequence). This chain's CDR3 is CASSQDLGGGQTQYF. The CDR3 DNA reads TGTGCCAGCAGCCAAGATCTCGGGGGGGGTCAGACCCAGTACTTC.

V and J are TRBV28 and TRBJ1-2; D possibly corresponds to TRBD1 (6 bases). V was clipped by 6 bases and J by 7 bases, with 15 bases between them. This CDR3 has 13 residues. Germline lookup yields CDR1 MDHEN and CDR2 SYDVKM. CDR3 in amino acids: CASSPPQGRGYTF. CDR3 coding DNA: TGTGCCAGCAGCCCCCCACAGGGCCGTGGCTACACCTTC.

The chain combines TRBV4-1 with TRBJ1-5, with TRBD1 as a possible D gene (6 bases). There are 14 residues in the CDR3. CDR1 is MGHRA, CDR2 YSYEKL, per germline. V was trimmed by 4 bases and J by 3 bases, leaving 10 bases between them. CDR3 DNA: TGCGCCAGCAGCCGGACAGAACTCAATCAGCCCCAGCATTTT. Protein product: CASSRTELNQPQHF.

The rearrangement joins TRBV25-1 to TRBJ1-6; TRBD1 aligns across 7 bases. CDR1 is MGHDK and CDR2 is SYGVNS in the germline V gene. V shed 6 bases, J shed 7 bases, and the junction held 15 bases outside the gene matches. This CDR3 spans 17 amino acids. In nucleotides, the CDR3 is TGTGCCAGCAGCCCCCTAACAGGGGATTCGGGGAATTCACCCCTCCACTTT. This gives the protein CASSPLTGDSGNSPLHF.

This clone was detected only once. V gene TRBV5-6 combines with J gene TRBJ2-1, with a weak D call TRBD1 (5 bases). The germline CDR1 and CDR2 sequences are SGHDT and YYEEEE. This CDR3 spans 13 amino acids. Trimming left V 6 bases short and J 8 bases short, with 15 bases between. In DNA form, the CDR3 reads TGTGCCAGCACCATAATCCAGGGCGATGAGCAGTTCTTC. Translated, it gives CASTIIQGDEQFF.

J is TRBJ1-3 and V is TRBV5-1, with a weak D call TRBD1 (5 bases). The V end lost 4 bases, the J end lost 1 base, and 9 bases lay between the germline ends. The CDR3 extends over 14 amino acids. Germline assignment: CDR1 SGHRS and CDR2 YFSETQ. The DNA for the CDR3 is TGCGCCAGCAGCCCGGGGGGGTCTGGAAACACCATATATTTT. Encoded protein: CASSPGGSGNTIYF.

The chain links TRBV7-2 to TRBJ2-1, with D uncertain. V was shortened by 1 base and J by 5 bases, with 9 bases between the two germline ends. The CDR3 spans 14 residues. CDR1 SGHTA and CDR2 FQGNSA come from the germline V gene. CDR3 nucleotide sequence: TGTGCCAGCAGCTTAGGAAACAGTCACAATGAGCAGTTCTTC. It encodes CASSLGNSHNEQFF.

This chain uses TRBV6-4 with TRBJ1-2, with D tentatively TRBD1 (5 bases). The ends were cut back, 0 bases at V and 4 bases at J, with 12 bases in the middle. This CDR3 region has 15 residues. Germline CDR1 and CDR2: MRHNA and SNTAGT. CDR3 residues: CASSDSGEAGYGYTF. CDR3 sequence (DNA): TGTGCCAGCAGTGACTCAGGGGAGGCTGGCTATGGCTACACCTTC.

This chain joins TRBV4-1 and TRBJ1-2; possibly TRBD1 for D (6 bases). Germline lookup yields CDR1 MGHRA and CDR2 YSYEKL. Trimming pared 3 bases from V and 4 bases from J, leaving 15 bases between. The CDR3 length is 15 residues. CDR3 in amino acids: CASSQIQGISYGYTF. DNA for the CDR3: TGCGCCAGCAGCCAGATACAGGGAATCAGCTATGGCTACACCTTC.

The genes are TRBV18 and TRBJ1-4; TRBD1 matches at 8 bases. The CDR3 contains 15 residues. From germline, CDR1 is KGHSH and CDR2 LQKENI. V gave up 0 bases and J gave up 3 bases; unmatched junction bases: 0. The CDR3 nucleotides read TGTGCCAGCTCACCACCGGACAGGGCTAATGAAAAACTGTTTTTT. It encodes CASSPPDRANEKLFF.

The chain carries TRBV7-8 and TRBJ1-1; 7 nucleotides match TRBD1. This CDR3 contains 15 residues. Germline CDR1 SGHVS, CDR2 FQNEAQ. J was trimmed by 1 base and V by 4 bases; bases with no gene match: 6. In nucleotides, the CDR3 is TGTGCCAGCAGCTCACAGGGGTGGGCGAACACTGAAGCTTTCTTT. The encoded protein is CASSSQGWANTEAFF.

The J gene is TRBJ2-3, the V gene TRBV19; 9 positions match TRBD2. This CDR3 is built from 16 residues. Germline CDR1 reads LNHDA; CDR2 reads SQIVND (reference sequence). V gave up 3 bases and J gave up 4 bases; unmatched junction bases: 8. The CDR3 loop reads CASSMAGGPLADTQYF. The CDR3, as DNA: TGTGCCAGTAGTATGGCGGGGGGGCCGCTAGCAGATACGCAGTATTTT.